One T cell receptor (beta chain) is described in this entry. What it binds is unknown. These data belong to a study of response to subunit inactivated influenza vaccine. Findings and limits, study-wide: A suggestion made by the authors is that each seasonal influenza vaccination recruits few new T cells.

Each CDR3 protein gets one entry after TCRdb re-called the RT-PCR reads with MiXCR. In the table there are under 950,000 distinct CDR3 sequences, 21% of which are singletons. With V trimmed by 1 base and J by 6 bases, 4 bases remained unmatched. The CDR3 has 15 amino acids. In germline, CDR1 is SGHTA, CDR2 FQGNSA. This TCR derives from a man between 45 and 60 years old who received an inactivated influenza vaccine. Specimen: PBMCs from blood, collected more than 4 days after vaccination. The V and J genes are TRBV7-2 and TRBJ2-2; 8 bases map to TRBD1. CDR3 amino acids: CASSLVQGASGELFF. As DNA, the CDR3 is TGTGCCAGCAGCTTAGTTCAGGGGGCGTCCGGGGAGCTGTTTTTT.